The sequence of this T cell receptor beta chain was determined in a study of beta chain features in type 1 diabetes. Study observations and caveats: Cells carrying high TCR expression could end up over-represented when cDNA is sequenced. Type 1 diabetes patients showed a moderate but significant shortening of TCRB CDR3s in all four CD4+ subsets.

This CDR3 spans 15 amino acids. Losses at the gene ends were 4 bases for V and 4 bases for J; bases not matched to a gene: 8. CDR1 and CDR2 from the germline V gene are MDHEN and SYDVKM. Concerning this clone: What it binds is not known.

The whole isolated RNA underwent reverse transcription, so sequencing captured expressed TCRB transcripts. Repertoires were generated with immunoSEQ multiplex PCR, while TCRdb's copy carries only in-frame clones and drops some. The profile shows some 10,000 clones, approximately 80% of them singletons. Sorted cells reached over 95% purity in every population. V usage is TRBV28 and J usage is TRBJ1-2, with 8 positions matching TRBD1. The TCR was taken from a woman under 30 in good health. The sequencing sample was made of Tregs from blood. In DNA, the CDR3 is TGTGCCAGCAGTTCGAGTGGACAGGGTAGCTATGGCTACACCTTC. This sequence encodes CASSSSGQGSYGYTF.